This T cell receptor beta chain was sequenced in a study of OX40 agonist ivuxolimab in advanced cancers. About the full investigation: Ivuxolimab, which targeted the costimulatory receptor OX40 (CD134), was an agonistic, fully human IgG2 monoclonal antibody. Intravenous ivuxolimab was administered to patients every 2 weeks at six dose levels: 0.01, 0.1, 0.3, 1.5, 3 and 10 mg/kg. Of the roughly 50 dose-escalation patients, hepatocellular carcinoma was present in about 19, melanoma in roughly 15, renal cell carcinoma in 9 and head and neck cancer in 9. In the dose-escalation cohort, approximately 82% of patients were male, and the mean age was roughly 60 years with a range of about 20 to 79. Prior anti-PD-1, anti-PD-L1 or anti-CTLA-4 therapy was permitted, and checkpoint inhibitors had been received by about two fifths of dose-escalation patients. Partial responses were achieved by three dose-escalation patients, of whom one had hepatocellular carcinoma and two had cutaneous melanoma. Peripheral TCRbeta sequencing aimed to test whether ivuxolimab altered TCR sequence diversity and caused clonal T-cell expansion. The monotherapy dose-escalation portion (N = 52 patients) of the phase I ivuxolimab trial is reported in the paper. Results and caveats for the whole study, not just this receptor: After ivuxolimab, CD8+ T cells had more expanded clones than CD4+ T cells on average. The antigen specificity of the peripheral T cells that underwent clonal expansion was not determined. Low levels of normalized T-cell clonal expansion were also seen in some patients who did not respond. In partial responders in the 0.1-3.0 mg/kg groups, normalized peripheral clonal expansion was found to be among the lowest, especially among CD8+ T cells. Clonal expansion of both CD4+ and CD8+ blood T cells was observed from baseline to week 6 at doses 0.1 to 3.0 mg/kg.

For sequencing of the TCRbeta CDR3 region, genomic DNA was extracted from the sorted cells. The immunoSEQ Assay was used for sequencing of TCRbeta CDR3 regions. Sourced from immuneACCESS, this table was stored by TCRdb with only in-frame sequences that have V and J called. A share of the clones is absent; for the studies checked, an unresolved V gene accounts for under half, and the remainder has no known explanation. This sample is represented by fewer than 75,000 clones; 91% of them were singletons. Around 2.3% of the sample comes from the top ten. V and J lose 4 bases and 4 bases, and a span of 11 bases separates them. CDR1 and CDR2 (SGHNT, YYREEE) derive from the germline V gene (reference sequence). The CDR3 has 13 amino acids, counting the end cysteine and phenylalanine. The read is trimmed to its CDR3 DNA, 39 bases read in frame from base 1. As for this clone: The target of this receptor is not known. No per-base quality is available; no much larger clone lies one base away.

Patients with autoimmune disease history or receiving systemic immunosuppression were excluded from the trial. In every dose cohort, peripheral blood was drawn for TCR sequencing at baseline, cycle 4 day 1, and cycle 7 day 1. Samples were obtained from an open-label, multicenter, first-in-human phase I dose-escalation trial of ivuxolimab. The trial enrolled adults with locally advanced or metastatic head and neck squamous cell, hepatocellular, melanoma or renal cell carcinoma. CD4+ and CD8+ T cells were sorted separately from peripheral blood before TCR sequencing. Source: CD4+ or CD8+ T cells sorted from blood, taken in a trial of the OX40 agonist ivuxolimab. The sequence joins TRBV5-4 to TRBJ1-1; the D segment could be TRBD1, given 6 matching bases. The TCR was taken from an adult with an advanced solid tumor such as melanoma, head and neck, liver or kidney cancer. The encoded CDR3 is CASSATGSTEAFF. The DNA reads TGTGCCAGCAGCGCCACAGGGAGCACTGAAGCTTTCTTT.